Below, 23 T cell receptor beta chains from the same sample are listed, as sequenced in a study. TCRdb ran MiXCR on the 5' RACE reads and lists one entry per CDR3 protein. The sample yields some 8,400 distinct CDR3 sequences, under 35% seen once. The specimen was naive CD4+ T cells sorted from a lymph node. Subset: naive CD4+ T cells, CD4+CD45RA+CD25-. All receptors come from a female donor with breast cancer.

This clonotype appeared many times. The V call is TRBV30, the J call TRBJ2-2; D is ambiguous. V was shortened by 3 bases and J by 8 bases, with 7 bases between the two germline ends. The germline V gene has CDR1 GTSNPN and CDR2 SVGIG (reference sequence). The length of the CDR3 is 11 residues. The CDR3, as DNA: TGTGCCTGGAGGCCGAAAGGGGAGCTGTTTTTT. Translated, it gives CAWRPKGELFF.

This clonotype is medium-sized within its sample. V and J are TRBV5-1 and TRBJ2-3; the D is unclear. The germline V and J ends were trimmed by 1 base and 2 bases, with 8 bases remaining between them. Looked up from germline, CDR1 is SGHRS and CDR2 is YFSETQ. The CDR3 runs 14 residues. As DNA, the CDR3 is TGCGCCAGCAGCTTGAGTCAGTACACAGATACGCAGTATTTT. Its protein product is CASSLSQYTDTQYF.

This clonotype has only a few counts. The chain uses TRBV7-2 and TRBJ2-2, with a weak D call TRBD2 (5 bases). V gave up 4 bases and J gave up 4 bases, with 10 bases separating them. This CDR3 is built from 14 residues. Germline loops: CDR1 SGHTA, CDR2 FQGNSA. The CDR3 DNA reads TGTGCCAGCAGCTCACTAGTAGCCACCGGGGAGCTGTTTTTT. Translating gives CASSSLVATGELFF.

This clonotype is medium-sized. This rearrangement joins TRBV24-1 to TRBJ2-1, with 12 bases aligning to TRBD1. There are 16 residues in the CDR3. Germline V CDR1 and CDR2: KGHDR, SFDVKD. With V trimmed by 3 bases and J by 2 bases, 1 base remained unmatched. CDR3: CATSDRDRGPYNEQFF. The CDR3, as DNA: TGTGCCACCAGTGATCGGGACAGGGGGCCCTACAATGAGCAGTTCTTC.

This clonotype was detected a few times. This chain connects TRBV6-5 to TRBJ1-1; TRBD1 is a possible D gene (5 bases). This CDR3 is 13 amino acids long. Trimming pared 6 bases from V and 4 bases from J, leaving 12 bases between. Per germline, CDR1 MNHEY and CDR2 SVGAGI. The CDR3 nucleotides read TGTGCCAGCAGCCTACGTAGGGGCACTGAAGCTTTCTTT. The encoded protein is CASSLRRGTEAFF.

In its sample, this clonotype was seen many times. The V call is TRBV15, the J call TRBJ2-1; possibly TRBD2 for D (5 bases). The V end lost 2 bases, the J end lost 8 bases, and 10 bases lay between the germline ends. The CDR3 runs to 13 residues. The germline V gene has CDR1 LNHNV and CDR2 YYDKDF (reference sequence). The CDR3 DNA reads as TGTGCCACCAGCAGATCAAAGGGAGATGAGCAGTTCTTC. It encodes CATSRSKGDEQFF.

This clonotype has ten or more counts. The rearrangement uses TRBV5-1 and TRBJ1-5, with D uncertain. The germline V and J ends were trimmed by 0 bases and 4 bases, with 5 bases remaining between them. The germline V gene encodes CDR1 SGHRS and CDR2 YFSETQ. The CDR3 is 13 amino acids. The CDR3: CASSLAGNQPQHF. The CDR3 DNA sequence: TGCGCCAGCAGCTTGGCGGGAAATCAGCCCCAGCATTTT.

As regards this clonotype: With a much larger clone just one base away, this may be a read error. CDR3 sequence reads: CASSLGDVCSGEQFF. The CDR3, as DNA: TGCGCCAGCAGCTTGGGGGACGTCTGCTCGGGTGAGCAGTTCTTC. The V and J genes are TRBV5-1 and TRBJ2-1; D assignment may be TRBD1 or TRBD2 (5 bases each). CDR1 is SGHRS and CDR2 is YFSETQ in the germline V gene. With 0 bases removed from V and 9 bases from J, the gap between germline ends came to 16 bases. The CDR3 length is 15 residues.

This clonotype occurred many times. DNA of the CDR3: TGTGCCAGCAGCACTGGGATGACAGCATACAATGAGCAGTTCTTC. Translation: CASSTGMTAYNEQFF. This chain joins TRBV11-2 and TRBJ2-1; tentatively, D is TRBD1 (5 bases). Trimming stripped 5 bases from V and 4 bases from J, with 15 bases between. The CDR3 is 15 amino acids. The V gene's germline CDR1 is SGHAT and CDR2 FQNNGV.

In its sample, this clonotype is medium-sized. The chain employs TRBV15 and TRBJ2-1; 13 bases map to TRBD2. J was trimmed by 9 bases and V by 1 base; bases with no gene match: 3. CDR3 length equals 15 residues. The germline CDR1 and CDR2 sequences are LNHNV and YYDKDF (reference sequence). CDR3: CATSRVLAGGLEQFF. The CDR3 DNA is TGTGCCACCAGCAGAGTACTAGCGGGAGGGCTTGAGCAGTTCTTC.

Details on this clonotype: This may arise from a read error, as a much more abundant clone is one base away. This rearrangement joins TRBV28 to TRBJ1-5; no reliable D call. This CDR3 is 12 amino acids long. Per germline, CDR1 MDHEN and CDR2 SYDVKM. The DNA of the CDR3 is TGTGCCATACAGTCGGGGAATCTGCCCCAGCATTTT. Translation gives CAIQSGNLPQHF.

Relative to its sample, this clonotype is medium-sized. This chain joins TRBV5-1 and TRBJ1-3, with D perhaps matching TRBD1 (5 bases). V lost 7 bases, J lost 0 bases, and 17 bases lay in between. This CDR3 has 16 residues. Per germline, CDR1 SGHRS and CDR2 YFSETQ. Written as DNA, the CDR3 is TGCGCCAGCGCCACTGGGGCCCAAAGCTCTGGAAACACCATATATTTT. It specifies CASATGAQSSGNTIYF.

At least ten counts were recorded for this clonotype. The chain is built from TRBV30 and TRBJ1-1; perhaps TRBD1 as D (6 bases). Germline V gene data show CDR1 as GTSNPN and CDR2 as SVGIG (reference sequence). The CDR3 runs to 12 residues. The V end lost 3 bases, the J end lost 5 bases, and 10 bases lay between the germline ends. CDR3 in amino acids: CAWSRGGTEAFF. The CDR3 region has the DNA TGTGCCTGGAGCAGAGGGGGGACTGAAGCTTTCTTT.

The rearrangement links TRBV5-1 to TRBJ1-1, with TRBD1 as a possible D gene (6 bases). The CDR3 covers 15 residues. The V and J ends lost 3 bases and 1 base respectively, with 13 bases between them. Germline V lookup: CDR1 SGHRS, CDR2 YFSETQ. The CDR3 sequence: CASSWTVAGNTEAFF. CDR3 sequence (DNA): TGCGCCAGCAGCTGGACAGTTGCGGGGAACACTGAAGCTTTCTTT.

To note about this clonotype: The germline gene is not matched at one end of the junction; a read error may be the cause. This chain uses TRBV20-1 with TRBJ2-7, with 7 bases that match TRBD1. CDR3 length equals 13 residues. Germline V gene data show CDR1 as DFQATT and CDR2 as SNEGSKA (reference sequence). CDR3 sequence reads: CSARDRGPYEQYF. The CDR3 nucleotides are TGCAGTGCTAGAGATAGGGGGCCCTATGAGCAGTACTTC.

This clonotype is medium-sized in the sample. The rearrangement links TRBV7-3 to TRBJ2-1, with D possibly matching TRBD1 (6 bases). The V end lost 10 bases, the J end lost 5 bases, and 15 bases lay between the germline ends. This CDR3 contains 13 residues. Germline CDR1 reads SGHTA; CDR2 reads FQGTGA. The CDR3 loop reads CATPGVKNNEQFF. The CDR3 bases are TGTGCCACCCCAGGGGTAAAGAACAATGAGCAGTTCTTC.

This clonotype was recorded at least ten times. The rearrangement uses TRBV4-2 and TRBJ1-2; unclear D gene. The CDR3 loop spans 15 amino acids. Trimming pared 5 bases from V and 6 bases from J, leaving 19 bases between. Looked up from germline, CDR1 is LGHNA and CDR2 is YNFKEQ. CDR3 region: CASSLKVGQDDGYTF. The CDR3 bases are TGTGCCAGCAGCTTAAAAGTTGGGCAGGACGATGGCTACACCTTC.

This clonotype was found a few times. This chain uses TRBV9 with TRBJ2-1; possibly TRBD1 or TRBD2 for D (6 bases each). Germline V lookup: CDR1 SGDLS, CDR2 YYNGEE. Trimming stripped 1 base from V and 5 bases from J, with 13 bases between. The CDR3 has 15 residues. CDR3 amino acids: CASSVTLGGHNEQFF. The CDR3 bases are TGTGCCAGCAGCGTAACCCTGGGGGGCCACAATGAGCAGTTCTTC.

The chain carries TRBV29-1 and TRBJ1-5, with a possible D match to TRBD1 (5 bases). The V end lost 6 bases, the J end lost 1 base, and 13 bases lay between the germline ends. This CDR3 region has 14 residues. CDR1 SQVTM and CDR2 ANQGSEA come from the germline V gene. CDR3 nucleotides: TGCAGCGTCCGGGACCCTGGGAGCAATCAGCCCCAGCATTTT. Protein sequence: CSVRDPGSNQPQHF.

This clonotype was seen more than once but under ten times. The gene calls are TRBV7-9 and TRBJ2-1; a possible D gene is TRBD2 (6 bases). Germline V gene lookup returns CDR1 SEHNR and CDR2 FQNEAQ (reference sequence). V shed 6 bases and J shed 5 bases, with 14 bases lying between them. The CDR3 is 14 residues long. CDR3 nucleotide sequence: TGTGCCAGCAGTGGACTAAACAACAACAATGAGCAGTTCTTC. Protein product: CASSGLNNNNEQFF.

Many counts were recorded for this clonotype. V is TRBV5-6 and J is TRBJ2-5, with D tentatively TRBD1 or TRBD2 (5 bases each). Germline lookup yields CDR1 SGHDT and CDR2 YYEEEE. The CDR3 length is 13 residues. V was clipped by 3 bases and J by 5 bases, with 11 bases between them. The CDR3 here is CASSSGPQETQYF. CDR3 nucleotide sequence: TGTGCCAGCAGCTCGGGACCCCAGGAGACCCAGTACTTC.

This clonotype came up many times. The chain combines TRBV5-4 with TRBJ2-2; the D gene could be TRBD1 or TRBD2 (5 bases each). Germline V gene sequence: CDR1 SGHNT, CDR2 YYREEE (reference sequence). The CDR3 sequence is 18 residues long. Deletions cut 0 bases from V and 8 bases from J, with 23 bases between. The CDR3 DNA reads TGTGCCAGCAGCTTGGCCCCGGGGCTAGGAATGATGTCGGGGGAGCTGTTTTTT. Amino acid sequence: CASSLAPGLGMMSGELFF.

This clonotype is categorized as medium-sized. This sequence joins TRBV20-1 and TRBJ1-3, with 8 bases that match TRBD1. J was trimmed by 3 bases and V by 4 bases; bases with no gene match: 5. CDR1 DFQATT and CDR2 SNEGSKA come from the germline V gene (reference sequence). The CDR3 consists of 14 residues. The chain's CDR3 is CSAMDRAVGNTIYF. CDR3 DNA sequence: TGCAGTGCTATGGACAGGGCAGTTGGAAACACCATATATTTT.